This T cell receptor (beta chain) was sequenced for a study of shared clonotypes between healthy human individuals. On the study more broadly: The composition of the donors was a couple of women and a few men aged 18 to 49.

It was CD45RO-negative cells, positively selected for CCR7, that made up naive CD8 cells, with terminally differentiated effector memory CD45RA+ cells excluded. Assay: immunoSEQ multiplex PCR; the TCRdb copy retains only in-frame clones and omits some. This table holds around 1,900,000 clones, 93% found once. The clonotype originates from a man between 18 and 35 years old in good health. Some clones in this sample may be carry-over from other donors' samples. The sample comprised naive CD8+ T cells from PBMCs.

The DNA for the CDR3 is TGTGCCAGCTTCGATGCGGGAGGTGATGAAAAACTGTTTTTT. It specifies CASFDAGGDEKLFF. The genes are TRBV6-5 and TRBJ1-4; D gene unclear. The V gene lost 8 bases and the J gene lost 6 bases, with 16 bases spanning the gap. The CDR3 is 14 residues long. The germline gives CDR1 MNHEY, CDR2 SVGAGI.